This TCR beta chain emerged from a study of post-analysis software for immune sequencing data. Study-level information: Patients with relapsing-remitting, secondary progressive and progressive-relapsing multiple sclerosis courses were all represented.

Comment on this clonotype: Its antigen is not identified.

Study-level results: Normalized Chao1 diversity was significantly lower in multiple sclerosis patients than in controls. Those samples that were prepared in the same batch co-clustered strongly by F measure.

Unique molecular identifiers had been added to the TCR beta cDNA libraries. TCRdb reprocessed the PCR reads via MiXCR and lists one record per CDR3 protein. The sample yields approximately 460,000 distinct CDR3 sequences, roughly 45% seen once. This clonotype originated in a girl aged 10 to 17 with multiple sclerosis. Sequencing input: blood.

DNA of the CDR3: TGCGCCAGCAGCTCAAGCAGGGGTCTAGCGGGAGGATTCTACAATGAGCAGTTCTTC. It is translated as CASSSSRGLAGGFYNEQFF. The chain joins TRBV5-1 to TRBJ2-1; TRBD2 matches 11 bases. Trimming cost V 3 bases and J 3 bases; bases outside gene matches: 14. The CDR3 length is 19 residues. The germline V gene encodes CDR1 SGHRS and CDR2 YFSETQ. Drawing the rest from reference TRBV5-1 and TRBJ2-1, the complete variable domain is KAGVTQTPRYLIKTRGQQVTLSCSPISGHRSVSWYQQTPGQGLQFLFEYFSETQRNKGNFPGRFSGRQFSNSRSEMNVSTLELGDSALYLCASSSSRGLAGGFYNEQFFGPGTRLTVL.